These 13 T cell receptor beta chains were all obtained from the same sample, sequenced in a study of CD4+ T cells in melanoma. The protocol was immunoSEQ multiplex PCR, while the TCRdb copy is restricted to in-frame clones and leaves out a portion. The sample carries roughly 50,000 clones, roughly 89% recorded once. Specimen: peripheral blood. These receptors all stem from a human donor with melanoma.

This chain connects TRBV29-1 to TRBJ2-5; 9 nucleotides align to TRBD2. Unmatched junction bases numbered 8, after V lost 3 bases and J lost 0 bases. CDR3 length: 16 amino acids. Germline CDR1 SQVTM, CDR2 ANQGSEA. Here the CDR3 DNA reads TGCAGCGTTGATGGGTGGAGCGGGGGGAACCAAGAGACCCAGTACTTC. Amino acid sequence: CSVDGWSGGNQETQYF. Together with reference TRBV29-1 and TRBJ2-5, the CDR3 gives the full variable domain: SAVISQKPSRDICQRGTSLTIQCQVDSQVTMMFWYRQQPGQSLTLIATANQGSEATYESGFVIDKFPISRPNLTFSTLTVSNMSPEDSSIYLCSVDGWSGGNQETQYFGPGTRLLVL.

The chain combines TRBV5-1 with TRBJ1-6; TRBD1 might be the D (5 bases). The CDR3 is made up of 15 amino acids. V was pared by 2 bases and J by 15 bases, with 21 bases between. CDR1 is SGHRS and CDR2 is YFSETQ in the germline V gene. The CDR3 DNA follows: TGCGCCAGCAGCTTTGAGGGGACGATAATTCGGGGCCTCCACTTT. This translates into CASSFEGTIIRGLHF.

This chain joins TRBV9 and TRBJ2-7; maybe TRBD2 (6 bases). Trimming stripped 0 bases from V and 5 bases from J, with 18 bases between. Germline V gene data show CDR1 as SGDLS and CDR2 as YYNGEE. The CDR3 contains 16 residues. CDR3 in amino acids: CASSVGIKGSGDEQYF. CDR3 nucleotides: TGTGCCAGCAGCGTAGGAATTAAGGGCTCGGGGGACGAGCAGTACTTC.

CDR3 DNA sequence: TGTGCCAGCAGGGTTTCAGGGGATAGCAATCAGCCCCAGCATTTT. Translated: CASRVSGDSNQPQHF. The chain is built from TRBV6-1 and TRBJ1-5, with a tentative D call TRBD1 (6 bases). Trimming removed 6 bases from V and 0 bases from J, with 12 bases in between. Per germline, CDR1 MNHNS and CDR2 SASEGT. This CDR3 is built from 15 residues.

This chain connects TRBV11-2 to TRBJ2-1, with TRBD1 matching over 9 bases. Germline V gene lookup returns CDR1 SGHAT and CDR2 FQNNGV. Trimming removed 5 bases from V and 0 bases from J; junction bases left unmatched: 2. The CDR3 covers 15 residues. CDR3 region: CASSPGQGSYNEQFF. The CDR3 DNA sequence: TGTGCCAGCAGCCCGGGACAGGGCTCCTACAATGAGCAGTTCTTC.

The chain is built from TRBV28 and TRBJ2-1, with TRBD1 matching 8 bases. In germline, CDR1 is MDHEN, CDR2 SYDVKM. The V and J ends lost 1 base and 0 bases, in that order; junction bases with no gene match: 11. The CDR3 has 19 amino acids. CDR3 protein: CASSLYGPRGQGSYNEQFF. CDR3 DNA sequence: TGTGCCAGCAGTTTATATGGGCCCAGGGGGCAAGGCTCCTACAATGAGCAGTTCTTC.

The chain couples TRBV28 to TRBJ2-2, with D hard to call. Germline V gene sequence: CDR1 MDHEN, CDR2 SYDVKM. Trimming removed 8 bases at V and 5 bases at J, with 9 bases between. This CDR3 spans 12 amino acids. This CDR3 reads CASPDHTGELFF. The CDR3 bases are TGTGCCAGCCCGGACCATACCGGGGAGCTGTTTTTT.

This sequence joins TRBV4-3 and TRBJ2-5; 10 bases fit TRBD2. The J call may be wrong; the DNA end is better matched by TRBJ2-7. The CDR3 contains 15 residues. From germline, CDR1 is LGHNA and CDR2 YSLEER. DNA for the CDR3: TGCGCCAGCAGCCGAGCGGGGGGGGGCAACTACGAGCAGTACTTC. Its protein is CASSRAGGGNYEQYF.

This clone was seen a few times. J is TRBJ1-1 and V is TRBV6-6; D remains ambiguous. V was clipped by 5 bases and J by 0 bases, with 7 bases between them. There are 13 residues in the CDR3. Germline CDR1 MNHNY, CDR2 SVGAGI (reference sequence). CDR3 in amino acids: CASSRPMNTEAFF. CDR3 in DNA: TGTGCCAGCAGTAGACCGATGAACACTGAAGCTTTCTTT.

The chain has TRBV28 and TRBJ1-4; D not certain. Trimming took off 4 bases at V and 7 bases at J, with 19 bases between the two ends. Germline V CDR1 and CDR2: MDHEN, SYDVKM. This CDR3 is 16 amino acids long. The CDR3 DNA follows: TGTGCCAGCAGTTCCCTCGGCGGGCAACCACCTGAAAAACTGTTTTTT. The encoded protein is CASSSLGGQPPEKLFF.

The gene calls are TRBV4-3 and TRBJ1-6; 7 nucleotides line up with TRBD1. CDR1 is LGHNA and CDR2 is YSLEER in the germline V gene. Trimming cost V 1 base and J 8 bases; bases outside gene matches: 14. The CDR3 has 18 amino acids. CDR3 sequence (DNA): TGCGCCAGCAGCCAAGTTTGGCTACAGGGGCGACGGGATTCACCCCTCCACTTT. It is translated as CASSQVWLQGRRDSPLHF.

The chain links TRBV27 to TRBJ1-3; unclear D gene. Per germline, CDR1 MNHEY and CDR2 SMNVEV (reference sequence). This CDR3 region has 12 residues. V was clipped by 6 bases and J by 4 bases, with 7 bases between them. Here the CDR3 DNA reads TGTGCCAGCAGCCCCGGGGGAAACACCATATATTTT. Translating gives CASSPGGNTIYF.

This chain uses TRBV5-6 with TRBJ1-1; unclear D gene. Germline-derived CDR1 and CDR2 are SGHDT and YYEEEE. The CDR3 is 13 amino acids. V was cut by 0 bases and J by 0 bases, with 3 bases left in between. This CDR3 reads CASSLGLNTEAFF. The CDR3 DNA reads TGTGCCAGCAGCTTGGGATTGAACACTGAAGCTTTCTTT.